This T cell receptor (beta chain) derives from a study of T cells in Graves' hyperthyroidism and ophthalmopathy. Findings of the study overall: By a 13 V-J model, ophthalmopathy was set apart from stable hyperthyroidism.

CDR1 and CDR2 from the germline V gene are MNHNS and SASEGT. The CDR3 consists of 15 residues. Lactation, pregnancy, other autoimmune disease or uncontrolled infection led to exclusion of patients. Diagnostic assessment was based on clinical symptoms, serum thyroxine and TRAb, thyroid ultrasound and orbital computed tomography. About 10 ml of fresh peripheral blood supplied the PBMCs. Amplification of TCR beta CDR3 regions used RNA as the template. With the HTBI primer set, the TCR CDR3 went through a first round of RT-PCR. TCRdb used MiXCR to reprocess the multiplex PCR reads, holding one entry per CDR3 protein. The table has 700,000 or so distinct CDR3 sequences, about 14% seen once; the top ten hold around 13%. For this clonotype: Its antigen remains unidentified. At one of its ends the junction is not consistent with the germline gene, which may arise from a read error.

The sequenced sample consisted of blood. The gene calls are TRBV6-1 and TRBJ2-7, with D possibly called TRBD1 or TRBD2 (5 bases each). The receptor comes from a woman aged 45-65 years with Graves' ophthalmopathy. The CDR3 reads CAGSYRDLRVYEQYF. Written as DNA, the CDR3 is TGTGCCGGCAGTTATAGGGACCTCAGGGTTTACGAGCAGTACTTC.